This T cell receptor beta chain was captured by sequencing in a study of graft-versus-host responses after intestinal transplantation (dated by TCRdb to about 2021). About the investigation overall: The transplants that recipients got were multivisceral, liver-intestinal, or isolated intestinal. Every recipient was given anti-thymocyte globulin induction, followed by about 3 years of maintenance tacrolimus and steroids. Graft-versus-host and host-versus-graft alloreactive T cell clones were tracked in the graft, circulation and bone marrow after intestinal transplantation using bulk TCR-beta CDR3 sequencing. Alloreactive clones were identified by sequencing pre-transplant mixed lymphocyte reaction products and comparing them with unstimulated pre-transplant donor and recipient T cells. The cohort enrolled approximately 24 intestinal transplant recipients including one retransplant, and a few patients lacking pretransplant specimens were excluded. A peak of at least 4% donor T cells among recipient peripheral blood mononuclear cells was the definition used for donor T cell macrochimerism. Rather than being sequenced by the commercial service, samples from a few later patients were sequenced in-house on an Illumina MiSeq and processed with MiXCR.

Comments on this clone: The clone's antigen remains unknown. Compared with germline, one end of the junction differs, possibly owing to a read error.

Libraries were constructed by the immunoSEQ multiplex PCR assay. For most patients, genomic DNA was isolated using the Qiagen DNeasy Blood and Tissue Kit and was shipped frozen to Adaptive Biotechnologies for TCR sequencing. For most patients, high-throughput TCR-beta CDR3 sequencing of genomic DNA was performed by Adaptive Biotechnologies. Per the source publication's procedure: TCR sequencing data were retrieved from Adaptive's ImmunoSEQ software for more than 15 patients, whereas a few other patients were processed with MiXCR and VDJtools. CD4 versus CD8 sorting errors were corrected by removing sequences found in both subsets at a frequency ratio below 5:1. CDR3 nucleotide sequences shared by donor and recipient were removed because the origin of these sequences could not be assigned. To be classed as alloreactive, a clone needed at least 2-fold expansion over unstimulated cells and a minimum CFSE-low frequency of 0.002% (template counts) or 0.001% (read counts). Mappable clones were those detected in sequenced pre-transplant spleen, lymph node, or MLR CFSE-low populations of the donor or recipient. Cumulative frequency of alloreactive clones was calculated as a percentage of all sequences weighted by copy number. TCRdb mirrors the immuneACCESS table, restricted to in-frame sequences. Some clones are absent from its copies; in checked studies, under half trace to an unresolved V gene, and the reason for the others is unknown. V, J and clone size are those of that table, while D and trimming were read from the DNA. Within this sample are about 110,000 clones, with just over 90% of them counted one time only. Of the sample, roughly 0.5% is held by the ten largest clones.

Broad study findings and their caveats: High GvH to HvG T cell clonal ratios were observed in the allografts of patients with donor T cell macrochimerism. The relatively low number and heterogeneity of intestinal transplant patients limited the conclusions. GvH clones were found in recipient bone marrow, and some of the GvH clones appeared earlier in ileal mucosa or blood, which is consistent with an intestinal mucosal origin. Early after transplant, peak levels of circulating GvH clones were associated with declines in HvG clones.

In the paper's terms, the time point label means: cells obtained before transplantation from donor or recipient. CD3+CD4+ and CD3+CD8+ populations were FACS-sorted from unstimulated pre-transplant donor and recipient cells taken from spleen or lymph nodes. The cysteine opens and the phenylalanine closes a CDR3 of 12 amino acids. The only DNA kept is the CDR3, 36 bases in frame from the first base. In the germline V gene, CDR1 corresponds to MDHEN and CDR2 to SYDVKM. The receptor's source is a human donor who received an intestinal transplant. Recombination linked TRBV28 to TRBJ1-2; TRBD1 is a possible D gene, resting on 6 matching bases. Material: unstimulated CD8+ T cells sorted from spleen or lymph node cells, obtained before intestinal transplant. The CDR3 protein sequence reads: CASSLTPGHSLF. The DNA reads TGTGCCAGCAGTCTCACTCCGGGACACTCCCTTTTC.